This is a list of T cell receptor beta chains from one sample in a study of T cell repertoires in cytomegalovirus infection. A single record per CDR3 protein comes from TCRdb applying MiXCR to the reads. The table lists about 310,000 distinct CDR3 sequences, roughly 16% of them singletons, with approximately 12% in the top ten. The sequencing sample was made of PBMCs. The source of these receptors is a human donor in good health (CMV status not recorded). Some clones in this sample may be carry-over from other donors' samples. Each CDR3 is given with its conserved first and last residue. Each record gives: D gene, J gene, V gene, clone size, CDR3 length, CDR3 DNA, CDR3 protein. D genes are given only for firm matches. The size field is filled for only some rows; it gives once, few, many or a size class.

.	TRBJ1-1	TRBV7-2	many	14	TGTGCCAGCAGCTCCGCTGGGGGAAACACTGAAGCTTTCTTT	CASSSAGGNTEAFF
.	TRBJ2-5	TRBV28	.	12	TGTGCCAGCAAGGGGGGTCACGAGACCCAGTACTTC	CASKGGHETQYF
.	TRBJ2-6	TRBV7-2	many	15	TGTGCCAGCAGCTCCAGCCTCTCTGGGGCCAACGTCCTGACTTTC	CASSSSLSGANVLTF
.	TRBJ2-7	TRBV28	once	14	TGTGCCAGCAGCGTAGACCTAGCCAGCTACGAGCAGTACTTC	CASSVDLASYEQYF
TRBD2	TRBJ2-5	TRBV7-2	many	19	TGTGCCAGCAGCTTAGACCAGCCGGGACTAGCGGGGGTACAAGAGACCCAGTACTTC	CASSLDQPGLAGVQETQYF
.	TRBJ1-3	TRBV24-1	few	14	TGTGCCACCAGTGATCCGCGGGGAGGAAACACCATATATTTT	CATSDPRGGNTIYF
.	TRBJ2-1	TRBV5-5	.	15	TGTGCCAGCAGTCTGACAGGAGGAATTTTTAATGAGCAGTTCTTC	CASSLTGGIFNEQFF
TRBD1	TRBJ1-4	TRBV15	few	14	TGTGCCACCAAGAGGGACAGGGGACGTGAAAAACTGTTTTTT	CATKRDRGREKLFF
TRBD1	TRBJ1-1	TRBV7-6	many	16	TGTGCCAGCAGCCCTCAGACAGGGGTGGTTAACACTGAAGCTTTCTTT	CASSPQTGVVNTEAFF
TRBD1	TRBJ1-1	TRBV5-4	few	18	TGTGCCAGCAGGACAGTTTTGGACAGGCTCAGAATGAACACTGAAGCTTTCTTT	CASRTVLDRLRMNTEAFF
.	TRBJ2-2	TRBV6-1	.	15	TGTGCCAGCAGTGGGGCCCGGGAGTTCTCCGGGGAGCTGTTTTTT	CASSGAREFSGELFF
.	TRBJ2-1	TRBV7-2	many	18	TGTGCCAGCAGCTTAGTCGGTCTCCGGGGACCCTCCTACAATGAGCAGTTCTTC	CASSLVGLRGPSYNEQFF
.	TRBJ1-5	TRBV10-3	many	14	TGTGCCATCAGTGACCGGGGGAATAATCAGCCCCAGCATTTT	CAISDRGNNQPQHF
.	TRBJ2-5	TRBV7-2	many	11	TGTGCCAGCGCGGAGAGGGAGACCCAGTACTTC	CASAERETQYF
TRBD1	TRBJ2-6	TRBV10-3	many	16	TGTGCCATCAGTCGACAGGGGGAGGCTGGGGCCAACGTCCTGACTTTC	CAISRQGEAGANVLTF
TRBD1	TRBJ2-2	TRBV12-3/TRBV12-4	.	15	TGTGCCAGCAACCCAGGGGGCTCGAACACCGGGGAGCTGTTTTTT	CASNPGGSNTGELFF
TRBD1	TRBJ2-7	TRBV6-1	many	12	TGTGCCAGTAGGACAGGCTCCTACGAGCAGTACTTC	CASRTGSYEQYF